The rows below give T cell receptor beta chains drawn from one sample of a study of blood T cell repertoires in COVID-19. Generated by immunoSEQ multiplex PCR, the TCRdb table keeps only in-frame clones and is missing some. The sample comprises roughly 81,000 clones, roughly 87% of which are singletons, and around 7.9% rests with the top ten. Sequencing input: peripheral blood. These receptors were collected from a man aged 25 to 45 with acute or convalescent COVID-19. Both conserved end residues are part of each CDR3. D genes are given only for firm matches. Clone size is given for some rows only: seen once, a few or many times, or a class if the clone is expanded.

v_gene	abundance	j_gene	d_gene	CDR3aa	CDR3nt
TRBV27	-	TRBJ2-5	-	CASSLSSGTKETQYF	TGTGCCAGCAGTTTATCGTCCGGGACAAAAGAGACCCAGTACTTC
TRBV27	-	TRBJ1-2	-	CASSFVGSGNGYTF	TGTGCCAGCAGTTTTGTGGGCTCCGGCAATGGCTACACCTTC
TRBV6-5	-	TRBJ2-3	-	CASSSGTFTDTQYF	TGTGCCAGCAGTTCCGGGACTTTCACAGATACGCAGTATTTT
TRBV18	-	TRBJ2-5	-	CASSRGGAGETQYF	TGTGCCAGCTCCCGCGGAGGGGCAGGAGAGACCCAGTACTTC
TRBV27	-	TRBJ1-1	-	CASRLLGGLNTEAFF	TGTGCCAGCAGACTTCTCGGGGGTTTGAACACTGAAGCTTTCTTT
TRBV6-2/TRBV6-3	-	TRBJ2-4	-	CASSSGRLNPKYF	TGTGCCAGCAGTTCGGGTAGACTAAACCCGAAGTACTTC
TRBV28	-	TRBJ2-5	-	CASSKREFRGEETQYF	TGTGCCAGCAGCAAGAGGGAGTTCCGTGGGGAAGAGACCCAGTACTTC
TRBV6-4	-	TRBJ2-2	TRBD1	CASRRQGNTGELFF	TGTGCCAGCAGAAGACAGGGGAACACCGGGGAGCTGTTTTTT
TRBV4-2	-	TRBJ2-7	-	CASSQGGAAGLYEQYF	TGTGCCAGCAGCCAAGGGGGGGCAGCGGGGCTCTACGAGCAGTACTTC
TRBV6-5	-	TRBJ1-2	TRBD1	CASRRDRGRGYTF	TGTGCCAGCCGCCGGGACAGGGGGCGCGGCTACACCTTC
TRBV6-2/TRBV6-3	-	TRBJ2-5	-	CASSFPQETQYF	TGTGCCAGCAGTTTCCCGCAAGAGACCCAGTACTTC
TRBV18	-	TRBJ2-1	TRBD1	CASSLQGNEQFF	TGTGCCAGCTCTCTACAGGGGAACGAGCAGTTCTTC
TRBV7-3	-	TRBJ1-5	TRBD1	CASSLTDRVSESNQPQHF	TGTGCCAGCAGCTTAACCGACAGGGTGAGCGAGAGCAATCAGCCCCAGCATTTT
TRBV6-6	-	TRBJ1-5	-	CASSYSSYQPQHF	TGTGCCAGCAGTTATAGCAGCTATCAGCCCCAGCATTTT
TRBV4-2	-	TRBJ2-7	TRBD2	CASSQDGTSGSYEQYF	TGTGCCAGCAGCCAAGATGGGACTAGCGGCTCCTACGAGCAGTACTTC
TRBV11-2	-	TRBJ2-2	-	CASSVELDSVNTGELFF	TGTGCCAGCAGCGTCGAACTAGATTCGGTGAACACCGGGGAGCTGTTTTTT
TRBV6-2/TRBV6-3	-	TRBJ2-1	-	CASTPTTRAPYEQFF	TGTGCCAGCACCCCGACTACCCGGGCCCCCTATGAGCAGTTCTTC
TRBV12-3/TRBV12-4	-	TRBJ2-2	-	CASSFHREGELFF	TGTGCCAGCAGTTTTCATCGGGAGGGGGAGCTGTTTTTT
TRBV29-1	few	TRBJ2-1	-	CGVNEQFF	TGCGGGGTCAATGAGCAGTTCTTC
TRBV28	-	TRBJ2-2	-	CAIQAGELFF	TGTGCCATCCAGGCCGGGGAGCTGTTTTTT
TRBV25-1	-	TRBJ2-2	TRBD1	CASSGQGATGELFF	TGTGCCAGCAGTGGACAGGGGGCCACCGGGGAGCTGTTTTTT
TRBV28	-	TRBJ1-1	TRBD1	CASSPADRENTEAFF	TGTGCCAGCAGTCCCGCGGACAGGGAGAACACTGAAGCTTTCTTT
TRBV14	-	TRBJ1-4	-	CASSQGTGTFDEKLFF	TGTGCCAGCAGCCAAGGAACCGGGACATTCGATGAAAAACTGTTTTTT
TRBV12-3/TRBV12-4	-	TRBJ2-3	TRBD2	CASRLAGDTQYF	TGTGCCAGCAGGCTGGCGGGGGACACGCAGTATTTT
TRBV7-6	-	TRBJ1-1	-	CASSKRQELNTEAFF	TGTGCCAGCAGCAAAAGACAGGAGTTGAACACTGAAGCTTTCTTT
TRBV19	-	TRBJ1-3	-	CASRTTGDSGNTIYF	TGTGCCAGTAGGACGACAGGCGACTCTGGAAACACCATATATTTT
TRBV7-9	-	TRBJ2-1	-	CASTPSRVTVHNEQFF	TGTGCCAGCACCCCATCCCGGGTTACCGTCCACAATGAGCAGTTCTTC
TRBV2	-	TRBJ2-1	TRBD1	CASTRDRVELGNEQFF	TGTGCCAGCACACGGGACAGGGTAGAGTTAGGGAATGAGCAGTTCTTC
TRBV9	-	TRBJ1-6	-	CASSPHGSSYNSPLHF	TGTGCCAGCAGCCCACACGGGAGCTCCTATAATTCACCCCTCCACTTT
TRBV28	-	TRBJ1-6	-	CASSLFHYNSPLHF	TGTGCCAGCAGTTTATTTCACTATAATTCACCCCTCCACTTT
TRBV6-5	-	TRBJ2-2	TRBD1	CASSRTGFGELFF	TGTGCCAGCAGTCGGACAGGGTTCGGGGAGCTGTTTTTT
TRBV7-2	-	TRBJ2-1	TRBD1	CASRGADRGENEQFF	TGTGCCAGCAGGGGGGCGGACAGGGGAGAAAATGAGCAGTTCTTC
TRBV30	-	TRBJ1-2	TRBD1	CARQGQGLYGYTF	TGTGCCAGACAGGGACAGGGACTCTATGGCTACACCTTC
TRBV28	-	TRBJ2-5	-	CASSTSGVGETQYF	TGTGCCAGCAGTACCTCAGGGGTAGGGGAGACCCAGTACTTC
TRBV28	-	TRBJ2-7	TRBD2	CASRATGGGLAGADEQYF	TGTGCCAGCAGGGCGACAGGGGGCGGACTAGCGGGAGCAGACGAGCAGTACTTC
TRBV7-9	-	TRBJ2-7	TRBD1	CASSNRDRGSYEQYF	TGTGCCAGCAGCAACCGGGACAGGGGGTCCTACGAGCAGTACTTC
TRBV12-5	-	TRBJ2-3	-	CASGLVGADTQYF	TGTGCTAGTGGTTTGGTAGGGGCAGATACGCAGTATTTT
TRBV30	-	TRBJ2-1	-	CACPSAGTSTYNEQFF	TGTGCCTGCCCATCAGCCGGGACTTCCACCTACAATGAGCAGTTCTTC
TRBV4-1	-	TRBJ2-2	TRBD2	CASSHKREGPTGELFF	TGCGCCAGCAGCCATAAGCGGGAGGGCCCCACCGGGGAGCTGTTTTTT
TRBV2	-	TRBJ1-4	-	CASSETRAYEKLFF	TGTGCCAGCAGTGAAACGCGAGCTTATGAAAAACTGTTTTTT
TRBV29-1	-	TRBJ2-4	TRBD2	CSVEISGTNIQYF	TGCAGCGTTGAGATTAGCGGGACAAACATTCAGTACTTC
TRBV7-9	-	TRBJ2-2	-	CASSLGSVSTGELFF	TGTGCCAGCAGCTTAGGCTCAGTTTCCACCGGGGAGCTGTTTTTT
TRBV20-1	-	TRBJ2-7	-	CSARGLLEQYF	TGCAGTGCTAGAGGACTACTCGAGCAGTACTTC
TRBV4-1	-	TRBJ2-3	-	CASSLVSGSEADTQYF	TGCGCCAGCAGCCTCGTGAGTGGGAGTGAGGCAGATACGCAGTATTTT
TRBV28	-	TRBJ2-1	TRBD1	CASSPTGDLNEQFF	TGTGCCAGCAGTCCGACAGGGGACCTCAATGAGCAGTTCTTC
TRBV6-5	-	TRBJ1-3	-	CASSYEDPPNTIYF	TGTGCCAGCAGTTACGAGGATCCACCAAACACCATATATTTT
TRBV6-5	-	TRBJ1-3	-	CATKPQAVSGNTIYF	TGTGCCACCAAGCCACAGGCGGTCTCTGGAAACACCATATATTTT
TRBV10-3	-	TRBJ2-7	-	CAISIRAEQYF	TGTGCCATCAGTATCAGGGCCGAGCAGTACTTC
TRBV7-2	-	TRBJ1-3	-	CASSLISLRDSGNTIYF	TGTGCCAGCAGCTTAATTAGCTTACGAGACTCTGGAAACACCATATATTTT
TRBV18	-	TRBJ2-3	-	CASSPGLAMADTQYF	TGTGCCAGCTCACCCGGGCTAGCGATGGCAGATACGCAGTATTTT
TRBV7-2	-	TRBJ2-1	-	CASSSGPPANEQFF	TGTGCCAGCAGCTCGGGTCCTCCAGCCAATGAGCAGTTCTTC
TRBV18	-	TRBJ2-3	-	CASSPPGQGQGTDTQYF	TGTGCCAGCTCACCACCGGGGCAGGGTCAAGGTACAGATACGCAGTATTTT
TRBV6-5	-	TRBJ2-1	TRBD2	CASRRLAGALDEQFF	TGTGCCAGCAGACGGCTAGCGGGAGCTTTAGATGAGCAGTTCTTC
TRBV18	-	TRBJ1-1	-	CASSPSPGLMNTEAFF	TGTGCCAGCTCACCATCACCAGGATTAATGAACACTGAAGCTTTCTTT